This T cell receptor beta chain is from a study of CD8+CD57+ T cells in acquired aplastic anemia. For the study at large: The sorted CD4+ and CD8+ cells yielded an average around 3.2 ug of DNA.

Genomic DNA, serving as template, underwent TCR beta VDJ and CDR3 profiling. MiXCR, applied by TCRdb to the reads, yields one record per CDR3 protein. The sample holds 80,000 to 100,000 distinct CDR3 sequences, about 67% seen once. The CDR3 is 13 residues long. Trimming removed 10 bases at V and 4 bases at J, with 16 bases between. CDR1 and CDR2 from the germline V gene are ENHRY and SYGVKD. The sequenced patients had an expansion of CD8+CD57+ cells seen by flow cytometry. At blood sampling, none of the patients had yet received therapy. The chain links TRBV10-3 to TRBJ1-2; D call uncertain. Input material: sorted CD4+, CD8+, or CD8+CD57+ T cells (not recorded which) from PBMCs. This receptor was identified in a human donor with aplastic anemia. The CDR3 region is CASGEQETYGYTF. CDR3 DNA: TGTGCCAGTGGTGAGCAGGAGACCTATGGCTACACCTTC.